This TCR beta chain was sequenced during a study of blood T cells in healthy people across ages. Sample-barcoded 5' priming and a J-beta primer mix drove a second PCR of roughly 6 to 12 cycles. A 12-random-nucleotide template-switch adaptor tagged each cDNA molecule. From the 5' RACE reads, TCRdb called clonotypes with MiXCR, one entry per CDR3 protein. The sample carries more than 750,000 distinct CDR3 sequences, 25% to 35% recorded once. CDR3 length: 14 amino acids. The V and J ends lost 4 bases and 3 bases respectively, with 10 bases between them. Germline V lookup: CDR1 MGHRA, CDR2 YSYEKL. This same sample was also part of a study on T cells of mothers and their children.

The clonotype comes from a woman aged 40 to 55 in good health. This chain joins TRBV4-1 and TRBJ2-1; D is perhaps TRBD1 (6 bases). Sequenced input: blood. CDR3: CASSRTDGYNEQFF. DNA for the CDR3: TGCGCCAGCAGCCGGACAGATGGCTACAATGAGCAGTTCTTC.